This TCR beta chain was identified in a study of blood T cell repertoires in COVID-19 (TCRdb year 2020). Looking at the study overall: Samples from collaborators originated in the United States, Italy and Spain and spanned both the acute and convalescent phases of COVID-19. The prospective study material was composed of cDNA or gDNA derived from T cells, B-cell-depleted T cells, or PBMCs. The dataset comprised deeply sampled blood TCRbeta repertoires from subjects exposed to, actively infected with, or recovered from COVID-19. The repertoires were released in a freely available public database intended as a resource for research on the immune response to SARS-CoV-2. The samples were drawn from two sources: the first 160 participants of the ongoing ImmuneRACE study, and fewer than 1,500 subjects contributed by 6 global collaborators. The sample metadata nearly always contained a de-identified subject ID, COVID-19 status, age in years and sex. Where available, HLA class I and class II types were taken from metadata supplied by the sample provider and were not determined by assay-based typing.

A remark on this clone: The specificity of this receptor is unknown. Qualities for individual bases were not recorded, and no much larger clone is one base off.

Whole blood was collected in K2EDTA tubes by collaborating institutions according to the institutions' own protocols. For TCRbeta analysis, collaborators shipped samples in one of three forms: frozen whole blood, isolated PBMCs, or DNA extracted from either of those sample types. TCRbeta CDR3 regions were amplified from genomic DNA by means of the immunoSEQ Assay, a bias-controlled multiplex PCR. The study's own analysis went as follows. Nucleated cell counts per sample were estimated from amplification of reference gene primers within the assay. To quantify the absolute abundance of each unique TCRbeta CDR3 rearrangement, sequence reads were collapsed and filtered. For each sample, productive Simpson clonality was calculated as the square root of Simpson's diversity index over productive rearrangements. TCRdb holds this immuneACCESS table with in-frame rearrangements only. Some clones are missing; in checked studies, unresolved V genes explain under half, and the rest has no known cause. From that table come the V and J calls and clone size; the DNA was used to work out D and trimming. For this sample the table gives about 160,000 clones, of which 85% were detected only once. In total, the top ten clones hold about 0.95% of the sample.

The germline V gene provides CDR1 MGHRA and CDR2 YSYEKL. The junction shows trimming of 3 bases on V and 2 bases on J, plus 14 bases between the germline ends. The CDR3 spans 15 residues, from the cysteine through the phenylalanine. The read is trimmed to its CDR3 DNA, 45 bases read in frame from base 1. Results the study describes overall, beyond this receptor: How much clinical and demographic metadata was included differed by source and by participant, and the metadata was provided uncurated.

The rearrangement combines TRBV4-1 with TRBJ2-7; the D segment could be TRBD2, given 5 matching bases. This sequence was found in a middle-aged man with acute or convalescent COVID-19. Sequencing input: peripheral blood. The nucleotide sequence is given as TGCGCCAGCAGCCAGATGCCGGACGGGGCCTACGAGCAGTACTTC. This encodes CASSQMPDGAYEQYF.